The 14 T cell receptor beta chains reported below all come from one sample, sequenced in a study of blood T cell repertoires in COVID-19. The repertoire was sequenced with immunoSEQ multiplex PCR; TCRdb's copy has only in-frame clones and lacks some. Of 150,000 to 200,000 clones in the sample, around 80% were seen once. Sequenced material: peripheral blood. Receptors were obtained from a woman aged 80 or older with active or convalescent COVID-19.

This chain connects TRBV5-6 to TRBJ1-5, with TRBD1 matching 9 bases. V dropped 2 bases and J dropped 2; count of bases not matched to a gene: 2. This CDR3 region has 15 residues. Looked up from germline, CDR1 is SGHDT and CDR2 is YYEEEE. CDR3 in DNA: TGTGCCAGCAGCTTTACAGGGGGCGGCAATCAGCCCCAGCATTTT. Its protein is CASSFTGGGNQPQHF.

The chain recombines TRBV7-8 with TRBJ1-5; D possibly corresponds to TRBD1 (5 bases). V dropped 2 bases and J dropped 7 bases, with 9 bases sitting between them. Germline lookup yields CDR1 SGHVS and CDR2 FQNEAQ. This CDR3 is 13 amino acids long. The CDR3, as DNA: TGTGCCAGCAGCTTAATGGGGGGGCAGCCCCAGCATTTT. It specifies CASSLMGGQPQHF.

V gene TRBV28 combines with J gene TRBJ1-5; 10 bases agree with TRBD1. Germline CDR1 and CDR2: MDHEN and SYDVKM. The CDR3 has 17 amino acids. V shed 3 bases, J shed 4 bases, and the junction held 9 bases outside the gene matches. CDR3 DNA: TGTGCCAGCAGTTTTCCTGCGGGACAGGGGTGGAATCAGCCCCAGCATTTT. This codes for CASSFPAGQGWNQPQHF.

CDR3 bases: TGTGCCAGCAGTGAAGCGCCAGGGTTATCGGGGGAGCTGTTTTTT. Its protein is CASSEAPGLSGELFF. The chain uses TRBV6-1 and TRBJ2-2; tentative D call: TRBD1 (5 bases). This CDR3 spans 15 amino acids. Germline loops: CDR1 MNHNS, CDR2 SASEGT. Trimming took off 0 bases at V and 8 bases at J, with 13 bases between the two ends.

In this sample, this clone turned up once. CDR3 amino acids: CASSQVRGRDYTDTQYF. The CDR3 DNA reads as TGTGCCAGCAGCCAAGTCCGAGGCCGCGACTACACAGATACGCAGTATTTT. V and J are TRBV4-2 and TRBJ2-3, with D possibly TRBD2 on 5 matching bases. This CDR3 has 17 amino acids. V was cut by 1 base and J by 2 bases, with 16 bases left in between. Germline-derived CDR1 and CDR2 are LGHNA and YNFKEQ.

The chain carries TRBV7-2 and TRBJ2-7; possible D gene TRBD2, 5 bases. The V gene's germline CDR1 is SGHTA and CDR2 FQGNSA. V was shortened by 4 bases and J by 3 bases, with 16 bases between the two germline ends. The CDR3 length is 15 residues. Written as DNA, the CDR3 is TGTGCCAGCAGCTATTCAAGGGAGAAGATCTACGAGCAGTACTTC. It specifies CASSYSREKIYEQYF.

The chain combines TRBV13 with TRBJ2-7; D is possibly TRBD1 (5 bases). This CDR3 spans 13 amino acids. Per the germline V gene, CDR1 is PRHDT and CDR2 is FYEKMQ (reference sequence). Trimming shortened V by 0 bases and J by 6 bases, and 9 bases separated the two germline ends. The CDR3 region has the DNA TGTGCCAGCAGCTTAGGCAGGGCGCCCGAGCAGTACTTC. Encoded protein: CASSLGRAPEQYF.

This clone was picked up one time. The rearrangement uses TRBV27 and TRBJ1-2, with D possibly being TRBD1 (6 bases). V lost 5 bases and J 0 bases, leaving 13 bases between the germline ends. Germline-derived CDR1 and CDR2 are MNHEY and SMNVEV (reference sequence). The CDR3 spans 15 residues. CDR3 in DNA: TGTGCCAGCAGTCCTAGACAGGTTTCTAACTATGGCTACACCTTC. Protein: CASSPRQVSNYGYTF.

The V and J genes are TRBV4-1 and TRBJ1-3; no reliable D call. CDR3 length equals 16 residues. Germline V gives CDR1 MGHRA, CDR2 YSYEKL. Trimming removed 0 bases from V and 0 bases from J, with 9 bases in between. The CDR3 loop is CASSQDPGSSGNTIYF. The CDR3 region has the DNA TGCGCCAGCAGCCAAGATCCGGGGAGCTCTGGAAACACCATATATTTT.

CDR3 in amino acids: CAISEFWRGISGANVLTF. The CDR3 nucleotides read TGTGCCATCAGTGAGTTTTGGCGGGGCATCTCTGGGGCCAACGTCCTGACTTTC. This rearrangement joins TRBV10-3 to TRBJ2-6, with D perhaps TRBD2 (6 bases). The V gene's germline CDR1 is ENHRY and CDR2 SYGVKD. This CDR3 region has 18 residues. V shed 1 base and J shed 0 bases, with 13 bases lying between them.

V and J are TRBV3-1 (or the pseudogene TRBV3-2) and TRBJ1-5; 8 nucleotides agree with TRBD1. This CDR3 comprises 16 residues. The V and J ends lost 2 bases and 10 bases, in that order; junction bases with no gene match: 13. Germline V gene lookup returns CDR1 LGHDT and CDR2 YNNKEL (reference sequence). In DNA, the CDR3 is TGTGCCAGCAGCCAACATGCTGTCCAGGGGGCGCAACCCCAGCATTTT. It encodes CASSQHAVQGAQPQHF.

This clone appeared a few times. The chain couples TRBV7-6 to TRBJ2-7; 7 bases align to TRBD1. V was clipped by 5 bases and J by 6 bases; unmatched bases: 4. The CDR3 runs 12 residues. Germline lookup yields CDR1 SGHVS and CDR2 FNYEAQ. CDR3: CASSRDSIEQYF. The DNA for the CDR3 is TGTGCCAGCAGCCGGGACAGTATCGAGCAGTACTTC.

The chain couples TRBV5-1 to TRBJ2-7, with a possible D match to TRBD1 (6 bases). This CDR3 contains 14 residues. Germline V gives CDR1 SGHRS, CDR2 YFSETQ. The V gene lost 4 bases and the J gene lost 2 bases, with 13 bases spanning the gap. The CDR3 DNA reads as TGCGCCAGCAGCCTAAGTGGACAGACCTACGAGCAGTACTTC. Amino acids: CASSLSGQTYEQYF.

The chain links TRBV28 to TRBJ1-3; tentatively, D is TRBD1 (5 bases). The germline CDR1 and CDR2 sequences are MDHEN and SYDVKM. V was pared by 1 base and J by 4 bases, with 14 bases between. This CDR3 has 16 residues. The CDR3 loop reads CASSLYARVRGNTIYF. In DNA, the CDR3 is TGTGCCAGCAGTTTATACGCCAGGGTGAGGGGAAACACCATATATTTT.